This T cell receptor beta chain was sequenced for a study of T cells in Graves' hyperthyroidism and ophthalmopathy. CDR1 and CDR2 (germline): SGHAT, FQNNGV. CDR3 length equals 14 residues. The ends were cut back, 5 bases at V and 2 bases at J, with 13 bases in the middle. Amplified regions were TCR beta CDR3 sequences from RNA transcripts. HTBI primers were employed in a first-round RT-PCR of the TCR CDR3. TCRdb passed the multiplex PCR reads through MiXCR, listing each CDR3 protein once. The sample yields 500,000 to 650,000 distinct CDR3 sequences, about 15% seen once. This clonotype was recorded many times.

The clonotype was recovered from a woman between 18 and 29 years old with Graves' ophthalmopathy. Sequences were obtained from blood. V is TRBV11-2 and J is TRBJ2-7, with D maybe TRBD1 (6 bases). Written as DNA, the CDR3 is TGTGCCAGCAGCCTAGGACAGTTGACCTACGAGCAGTACTTC. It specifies CASSLGQLTYEQYF.